Given below is one T cell receptor beta chain in context. Its target is unknown. Germline V lookup: CDR1 MNHNS, CDR2 SASEGT. With 8 bases removed from V and 4 bases from J, the gap between germline ends came to 18 bases. The CDR3 covers 15 residues. This entry is derived from a study of identical twins. Template switching supplied a universal primer site; unique molecular identifiers were carried on the cDNA. A single record per CDR3 protein comes from TCRdb applying MiXCR to the 5' RACE reads. Here the sample spans approximately 500,000 distinct CDR3 sequences, roughly 15% being singletons. Study-level points and caveats: Whereas memory repertoires showed no such difference, abundant cord blood beta clonotypes carried fewer insertions. The study drew conclusions from cross-sectional statistical analysis, not from following the same donors. It was possible that invariant MAIT and iNKT cells partly confounded the zero-insertion analyses.

These data were also filed under a second study, of yellow fever vaccine responses in identical twins.

The source of this sequence is a woman younger than 35 in good health. This rearrangement joins TRBV6-1 to TRBJ1-3; maybe TRBD1 (6 bases). Sequenced input: CD4+ T cells sorted from blood. CDR3 coding DNA: TGTGCCAGCGAGAATGCAGGGGCAGGGGGAAACACCATATATTTT. Its translation is CASENAGAGGNTIYF.